Each of the 31 T cell receptor beta chains below was sequenced from the same sample in a study of T cell responses to AZD1222 COVID-19 vaccine. Profiled with immunoSEQ multiplex PCR; TCRdb holds only in-frame clones, not every one. This sample has approximately 150,000 clones, with just under 95% found just once. This sample comprised peripheral blood, obtained on day 0 of AZD1222 vaccination. The receptors come from an adult in good health.

This chain connects TRBV28 to TRBJ2-7; D possibly corresponds to TRBD2 (5 bases). CDR1 is MDHEN, CDR2 SYDVKM, per germline. V gave up 8 bases and J gave up 0 bases, with 17 bases separating them. This CDR3 spans 15 amino acids. The CDR3 DNA reads TGTGCCAGCGGCTCCGTCAGCGGCGGCTCCTACGAGCAGTACTTC. It specifies CASGSVSGGSYEQYF.

V gene TRBV5-1 combines with J gene TRBJ1-5; D gene uncertain. V lost 0 bases to trimming and J lost 4 bases, with 8 bases between them. The CDR3 totals 14 residues. Germline CDR1 and CDR2: SGHRS and YFSETQ. The CDR3 sequence is CASSLGQENQPQHF. In DNA form, the CDR3 reads TGCGCCAGCAGCTTGGGGCAGGAAAATCAGCCCCAGCATTTT.

This chain's CDR3 is CASSAGFTEAFF. CDR3 in DNA: TGTGCCAGCAGTGCAGGGTTCACTGAAGCTTTCTTT. This chain joins TRBV2 and TRBJ1-1, with D possibly matching TRBD1 (5 bases). Trimming took 4 bases from V and 4 from J, leaving 7 bases between them. The germline V gene encodes CDR1 SNHLY and CDR2 FYNNEI. CDR3 length: 12 amino acids.

J is TRBJ1-1 and V is TRBV2, with 7 positions matching TRBD1. CDR3 length: 17 amino acids. Germline assignment: CDR1 SNHLY and CDR2 FYNNEI. V gave up 6 bases and J gave up 1 base; unmatched junction bases: 14. The DNA for the CDR3 is TGTGCCAGCAGATGGGGCCCTGGCAGGGGGGGGAACACTGAAGCTTTCTTT. Translated, it gives CASRWGPGRGGNTEAFF. The full variable domain, its missing parts supplied by reference TRBV2 and TRBJ1-1, is EPEVTQTPSHQVTQMGQEVILRCVPISNHLYFYWYRQILGQKVEFLVSFYNNEISEKSEIFDDQFSVERPDGSNFTLKIRSTKLEDSAMYFCASRWGPGRGGNTEAFFGQGTRLTVV.

The chain joins TRBV10-1 to TRBJ2-5; 8 bases are a match to TRBD2. J gave up 0 bases and V 7 bases, and 10 bases lay outside the gene matches. Germline CDR1 and CDR2: WNHNN and SYGVQD (reference sequence). The CDR3 contains 16 residues. This chain's CDR3 is CASTPGRGAYQETQYF. The CDR3 DNA follows: TGCGCCAGCACCCCCGGGCGGGGGGCATACCAAGAGACCCAGTACTTC.

The chain employs TRBV6-5 and TRBJ1-5, with unresolved D. V lost 7 bases and J lost 4, with 11 bases in between. CDR3 length equals 13 residues. Germline V gene lookup returns CDR1 MNHEY and CDR2 SVGAGI. The CDR3 reads CASTAALNQPQHF. The CDR3 nucleotides read TGTGCCAGCACCGCGGCGTTAAATCAGCCCCAGCATTTT.

The V call is TRBV13, the J call TRBJ2-1; 8 bases are a match to TRBD2. Germline-derived CDR1 and CDR2 are PRHDT and FYEKMQ (reference sequence). CDR3 length equals 14 residues. J gave up 6 bases and V 3 bases, and 4 bases lay outside the gene matches. CDR3 sequence reads: CASSFGGASNEQFF. CDR3 DNA: TGTGCCAGCAGCTTCGGGGGGGCTTCCAATGAGCAGTTCTTC.

This chain's CDR3 is CASSPLHGNEQFF. The CDR3 DNA is TGTGCCAGCTCACCGCTCCACGGCAATGAGCAGTTCTTC. This chain links TRBV18 with TRBJ2-1, with no clear D. Trimming took 3 bases from V and 6 from J, leaving 9 bases between them. Germline assignment: CDR1 KGHSH and CDR2 LQKENI. CDR3 length: 13 residues.

The chain employs TRBV5-8 and TRBJ2-3, with 8 bases identical to TRBD2. Germline CDR1 reads SGHTS; CDR2 reads YDEGEE. The J segment lost 3 bases and the V segment lost 2 bases, leaving 5 bases of the junction unmatched. The CDR3 extends over 15 amino acids. CDR3 sequence reads: CASSFGGLVTDTQYF. CDR3 DNA sequence: TGTGCCAGCAGCTTTGGGGGACTAGTAACAGATACGCAGTATTTT.

The chain uses TRBV2 and TRBJ1-1; TRBD1 is a possible D gene (6 bases). Germline V gene data show CDR1 as SNHLY and CDR2 as FYNNEI. The V gene lost 8 bases and the J gene lost 5 bases, with 18 bases spanning the gap. The CDR3 is made up of 14 amino acids. Here the CDR3 reads CASRTPGERTEAFF. Here the CDR3 DNA reads TGTGCCAGCCGAACCCCAGGGGAAAGAACTGAAGCTTTCTTT.

The rearrangement links TRBV27 to TRBJ2-1; 7 positions agree with TRBD1. The length of the CDR3 is 16 residues. The J segment lost 8 bases and the V segment lost 8 bases, leaving 18 bases of the junction unmatched. CDR1 and CDR2 from the germline V gene are MNHEY and SMNVEV (reference sequence). CDR3 DNA sequence: TGTGCCAGCGCCGACATCCCGGGACAGATATACCATGAGCAGTTCTTC. This encodes CASADIPGQIYHEQFF.

This chain connects TRBV29-1 to TRBJ1-2; possible D gene TRBD1, 5 bases. Germline loops: CDR1 SQVTM, CDR2 ANQGSEA. The CDR3 has 13 residues. The V end was cut by 2 bases, the J end by 6 bases, with 13 bases between. Here the CDR3 reads CSVESIRGDGYTF. The DNA of the CDR3 is TGCAGCGTTGAATCCATAAGGGGAGATGGCTACACCTTC.

The chain recombines TRBV6-5 with TRBJ2-5, with 9 bases aligning to TRBD2. The CDR3 is made up of 15 amino acids. J lost 2 bases, V lost 6 bases, and 7 bases had no gene match. Per the germline V gene, CDR1 is MNHEY and CDR2 is SVGAGI. CDR3 in amino acids: CASRRGLAKQETQYF. The CDR3 coding sequence is TGTGCCAGCAGGAGGGGACTAGCTAAGCAAGAGACCCAGTACTTC.

V gene TRBV11-2 combines with J gene TRBJ2-5, with TRBD1 matching over 12 bases. CDR1 and CDR2 (germline): SGHAT, FQNNGV. CDR3 length equals 15 residues. After removal of 5 bases from V and 5 bases from J, the junction contained 6 bases not matched to a gene. The CDR3 is CASSRGTGGRETQYF. Written as DNA, the CDR3 is TGTGCCAGCAGCCGAGGGACAGGGGGCCGGGAGACCCAGTACTTC.

This clone was seen only once. The chain links TRBV7-2 to TRBJ1-2, with D possibly matching TRBD1 (5 bases). The V gene lost 5 bases and the J gene lost 6 bases, with 19 bases spanning the gap. This CDR3 spans 15 amino acids. The germline V gene encodes CDR1 SGHTA and CDR2 FQGNSA. Here the CDR3 reads CASSPTPAGMHGYTF. As DNA, the CDR3 is TGTGCCAGCAGCCCCACCCCGGCAGGGATGCATGGCTACACCTTC.

The V call is TRBV11-3, the J call TRBJ2-5; TRBD2 is a possible D gene (5 bases). The CDR3 consists of 14 residues. Deletions cut 1 base from V and 0 bases from J, with 6 bases between. The germline V gene encodes CDR1 SGHNT and CDR2 YENEEA. The CDR3 here is CASSLGGNQETQYF. CDR3 bases: TGTGCCAGCAGCTTAGGAGGGAACCAAGAGACCCAGTACTTC.

The V gene is TRBV2, the J gene TRBJ2-5, with 7 nucleotides matching TRBD2. V gave up 7 bases and J gave up 4 bases; unmatched junction bases: 9. The CDR3 is 14 amino acids. Per germline, CDR1 SNHLY and CDR2 FYNNEI. This CDR3 reads CASTWTRRGETQYF. DNA for the CDR3: TGTGCCAGCACCTGGACTAGGAGGGGAGAGACCCAGTACTTC.

The CDR3 region has the DNA TGTGCCACCAGCAGGTCCAGGAGAGACACTGAAGCTTTCTTT. It encodes CATSRSRRDTEAFF. This chain joins TRBV15 and TRBJ1-1; no clear D gene. V was cut by 3 bases and J by 3 bases, with 11 bases left in between. Germline V gene lookup returns CDR1 LNHNV and CDR2 YYDKDF (reference sequence). The CDR3 is made up of 14 amino acids.

V is TRBV7-9 and J is TRBJ1-1, with TRBD1 as a possible D gene (6 bases). CDR1 and CDR2 from the germline V gene are SEHNR and FQNEAQ (reference sequence). This CDR3 has 13 amino acids. V was pared by 5 bases and J by 7 bases, with 14 bases between. The CDR3 region has the DNA TGTGCCAGCAGCCCTCCCCGGACAGTTGAAGCTTTCTTT. This encodes CASSPPRTVEAFF.

This chain connects TRBV5-1 to TRBJ1-1, with D possibly being TRBD1 (5 bases). Germline V lookup: CDR1 SGHRS, CDR2 YFSETQ. Trimming removed 2 bases from V and 4 bases from J, with 15 bases in between. This CDR3 has 15 amino acids. This chain's CDR3 is CASSFVGEAGTEAFF. CDR3 in DNA: TGCGCCAGCAGCTTCGTAGGGGAGGCGGGCACTGAAGCTTTCTTT.

The DNA for the CDR3 is TGCGCCAGCAGCTCACGGGGGCTAGCGGCCTACGAGCAGTACTTC. It translates to CASSSRGLAAYEQYF. The chain recombines TRBV5-1 with TRBJ2-7, with a weak D call TRBD2 (7 bases). Germline V gene data show CDR1 as SGHRS and CDR2 as YFSETQ. The CDR3 runs 15 residues. V was clipped by 3 bases and J by 2 bases, with 15 bases between them.

J is TRBJ1-1 and V is TRBV11-2; maybe TRBD1 (5 bases). The germline gives CDR1 SGHAT, CDR2 FQNNGV. V gave up 3 bases and J gave up 4 bases, with 9 bases separating them. This CDR3 has 13 amino acids. The CDR3 DNA reads as TGTGCCAGCAGCTTCGGACAAAGCACTGAAGCTTTCTTT. It translates to CASSFGQSTEAFF.

The genes are TRBV5-1 and TRBJ2-7; 11 bases map to TRBD1. The CDR3 covers 15 residues. V dropped 4 bases and J dropped 0; count of bases not matched to a gene: 3. In germline, CDR1 is SGHRS, CDR2 YFSETQ. This CDR3 reads CASSTGTGGSYEQYF. The CDR3 DNA sequence: TGCGCCAGCAGCACAGGGACAGGGGGCTCCTACGAGCAGTACTTC.

The V and J genes are TRBV10-2 and TRBJ1-5, with 9 positions matching TRBD1. There are 16 residues in the CDR3. Germline CDR1 is WSHSY and CDR2 is SAAADI. The ends lost 6 bases at V and 3 bases at J; junction bases unmatched: 9. CDR3 coding DNA: TGCGCCAGCAGCTCTCGACAGGGGGTTTACAATCAGCCCCAGCATTTT. Amino acid sequence: CASSSRQGVYNQPQHF.

CDR3 sequence: CASSLGASDDGEQFF. The CDR3 DNA is TGCGCCAGCAGCCTGGGGGCCAGTGACGATGGTGAGCAGTTCTTC. This chain links TRBV5-1 with TRBJ2-1, with D possibly matching TRBD1 (6 bases). The CDR3 is 15 amino acids. Germline V gives CDR1 SGHRS, CDR2 YFSETQ. Trimming left V 4 bases short and J 9 bases short, with 20 bases between.

A note on this clone: Other DNA sequences in this specimen translate into the identical CDR3. The genes are TRBV18 and TRBJ1-6; D not certain. This CDR3 is 12 amino acids long. Germline V gives CDR1 KGHSH, CDR2 LQKENI. The V and J ends lost 3 bases and 7 bases respectively, with 4 bases between them. Here the CDR3 DNA reads TGTGCCAGCTCACCGGGGAATTCACCCCTCCACTTT. Its protein product is CASSPGNSPLHF.

V usage is TRBV6-5 and J usage is TRBJ1-1, with TRBD1 matching 10 bases. Germline V gene sequence: CDR1 MNHEY, CDR2 SVGAGI. The trim removed 7 bases at V and 4 bases at J, leaving 9 bases unmatched. The CDR3 is 15 residues long. The CDR3 coding sequence is TGTGCCAGCACCATCCGGGACAGGGGTTCCACTGAAGCTTTCTTT. This gives the protein CASTIRDRGSTEAFF.

The J gene is TRBJ2-3, the V gene TRBV3-1 (or the pseudogene TRBV3-2); 15 bases line up with TRBD2. Germline CDR1 LGHDT, CDR2 YNNKEL (reference sequence). The CDR3 length is 19 residues. J was trimmed by 5 bases and V by 3 bases; bases with no gene match: 12. DNA of the CDR3: TGTGCCAGCAGCCAGCGGCGCCGGACTAGCGGGGGGGCGGTAGATACGCAGTATTTT. Its translation: CASSQRRRTSGGAVDTQYF.

This sequence joins TRBV5-6 and TRBJ2-4, with D possibly matching TRBD2 (6 bases). Germline assignment: CDR1 SGHDT and CDR2 YYEEEE. The CDR3 sequence is 16 residues long. Trimming shortened V by 0 bases and J by 0 bases, and 10 bases separated the two germline ends. CDR3 residues: CASSLEGEVAKNIQYF. CDR3 coding DNA: TGTGCCAGCAGCTTGGAAGGGGAGGTAGCCAAAAACATTCAGTACTTC.

The chain carries TRBV4-3 and TRBJ1-6; a weak D match, TRBD1 (6 bases). Germline V gene lookup returns CDR1 LGHNA and CDR2 YSLEER. Trimming took off 0 bases at V and 9 bases at J, with 15 bases between the two ends. This CDR3 contains 16 residues. The CDR3 region has the DNA TGCGCCAGCAGCCAAGACCGGGACACCGTGGTTTCACCCCTCCACTTT. Translating it yields CASSQDRDTVVSPLHF.

J is TRBJ1-3 and V is TRBV7-8, with a weak D call TRBD1 (6 bases). Germline V gives CDR1 SGHVS, CDR2 FQNEAQ. The CDR3 runs 17 residues. The V end lost 5 bases, the J end lost 0 bases, and 17 bases lay between the germline ends. In nucleotides, the CDR3 is TGTGCCAGCAGCGTACCAGCGGGACACACCTCTGGAAACACCATATATTTT. Translated, it gives CASSVPAGHTSGNTIYF.